This entry concerns a single TCR beta chain. The data stem from a study of cytomegalovirus exposure and HLA in healthy donors. The overall study: Later analysis reported that the roughly 110 validation repertoires shared the platform of the approximately 690 first-cohort repertoires.

V gave up 3 bases and J gave up 6 bases, with 12 bases separating them. The CDR3 spans 13 residues. Per the germline V gene, CDR1 is GTSNPN and CDR2 is SVGIG (reference sequence). Method: immunoSEQ multiplex PCR; TCRdb's copy keeps in-frame clones and lacks some. The profile covers more than 140,000 clones, with 85% to 90% appearing a single time and about 3.5% taken by the ten largest. Material for sequencing was PBMCs. The receptor's source is a woman under 30 in good health and CMV-seropositive. The chain links TRBV30 to TRBJ1-3; tentatively, D is TRBD1 (5 bases). The CDR3 spells CAWRTASLNTIYF. The CDR3 bases are TGTGCCTGGAGGACAGCTAGTTTAAACACCATATATTTT.